Following are 16 T cell receptor beta chains from one sample sequenced in a study of control samples from healthy donors and cancer patients. Sequencing used immunoSEQ multiplex PCR; TCRdb keeps in-frame clones, though not all of them. Of just under 65,000 clones in the sample, roughly 85% were seen once. The source material was blood. The receptor source for this set is a man aged 35 to 55 in good health.

The chain is built from TRBV27 and TRBJ1-1; TRBD1 matches at 7 bases. From germline, CDR1 is MNHEY and CDR2 SMNVEV (reference sequence). The CDR3 consists of 14 residues. J was trimmed by 2 bases and V by 6 bases; bases with no gene match: 6. The CDR3 protein is CASRLDRVNTEAFF. DNA for the CDR3: TGTGCCAGCAGGCTAGACAGGGTAAACACTGAAGCTTTCTTT.

This chain connects TRBV4-3 to TRBJ2-3; tentatively, D is TRBD2 (5 bases). Trimming left V 0 bases short and J 4 bases short, with 11 bases between. The CDR3 totals 15 residues. Germline V gene lookup returns CDR1 LGHNA and CDR2 YSLEER. The CDR3 DNA reads TGCGCCAGCAGCCAAGAGGTTCGAGGGCCAGATACGCAGTATTTT. Translated: CASSQEVRGPDTQYF.

The rearrangement links TRBV7-9 to TRBJ2-5; D is unresolved. V was clipped by 0 bases and J by 1 base, with 12 bases between them. Germline V CDR1 and CDR2: SEHNR, FQNEAQ (reference sequence). CDR3 length: 16 amino acids. The CDR3 DNA follows: TGTGCCAGCAGCTTAGCCTCCGCAGCGCCCCAAGAGACCCAGTACTTC. Translation: CASSLASAAPQETQYF.

J is TRBJ2-1 and V is TRBV7-2, with D tentatively TRBD1 or TRBD2 (5 bases each). V lost 5 bases, J lost 4 bases, and 12 bases lay in between. From germline, CDR1 is SGHTA and CDR2 FQGNSA. This CDR3 comprises 14 residues. The DNA for the CDR3 is TGTGCCAGCAGCACCGGGACGCTATACAATGAGCAGTTCTTC. This gives the protein CASSTGTLYNEQFF.

The rearrangement links TRBV6-2 or TRBV6-3 to TRBJ1-2; D remains ambiguous. Germline V gene lookup returns CDR1 MNHEY and CDR2 SVGEGT. V was cut by 5 bases and J by 2 bases, with 9 bases left in between. This CDR3 spans 13 amino acids. CDR3 DNA sequence: TGTGCCAGCAGTCTTGGCAGAAACTATGGCTACACCTTC. It is translated as CASSLGRNYGYTF.

V and J are TRBV7-2 and TRBJ2-7; 7 bases map to TRBD2. Germline V CDR1 and CDR2: SGHTA, FQGNSA. This CDR3 region has 15 residues. The V segment lost 5 bases and the J segment 3 bases; nucleotides outside the gene matches: 10. The CDR3 DNA sequence: TGTGCCAGCAGCCCTGCGCCGGGACTATTCTACGAGCAGTACTTC. Protein product: CASSPAPGLFYEQYF.

The CDR3 region is CASSLLGSLRAISTDTQYF. CDR3 DNA sequence: TGTGCCAGCAGCTTATTGGGTAGTCTCCGAGCTATTAGCACAGATACGCAGTATTTT. This rearrangement joins TRBV7-2 to TRBJ2-3; D is unresolved. V was cut by 2 bases and J by 0 bases, with 21 bases left in between. Germline assignment: CDR1 SGHTA and CDR2 FQGNSA. The CDR3 has 19 residues. The full variable domain, completed using reference TRBV7-2 and TRBJ2-3, is GAGVSQSPSNKVTEKGKDVELRCDPISGHTALYWYRQSLGQGLEFLIYFQGNSAPDKSGLPSDRFSAERTGGSVSTLTIQRTQQEDSAVYLCASSLLGSLRAISTDTQYFGPGTRLTVL.

This chain joins TRBV4-3 and TRBJ2-3; 8 bases align to TRBD2. The V gene end was trimmed by 5 bases and the J gene end by 0 bases; junction bases not matched to a gene: 4. Germline V CDR1 and CDR2: LGHNA, YSLEER. This CDR3 is built from 15 residues. CDR3 protein: CASSYGLASTDTQYF. The CDR3 DNA reads TGCGCCAGCAGCTACGGACTAGCTAGCACAGATACGCAGTATTTT.

The chain carries TRBV30 and TRBJ1-1; 7 bases map to TRBD1. The CDR3 has 12 amino acids. V gave up 7 bases and J gave up 4 bases; unmatched junction bases: 6. Germline V lookup: CDR1 GTSNPN, CDR2 SVGIG (reference sequence). The CDR3 is CAFGQARTEAFF. The CDR3 DNA reads TGTGCCTTCGGACAGGCCCGCACTGAAGCTTTCTTT.

This clone was recorded only once. The rearrangement uses TRBV20-1 and TRBJ2-7, with D unresolved. This CDR3 has 11 amino acids. The V gene's germline CDR1 is DFQATT and CDR2 SNEGSKA (reference sequence). V lost 3 bases, J lost 4 bases, and 7 bases lay in between. The CDR3 reads CSARSNYEQYF. The CDR3 bases are TGCAGTGCTAGGTCCAATTACGAGCAGTACTTC.

The chain combines TRBV30 with TRBJ2-7, with TRBD1 matching over 10 bases. Germline V gives CDR1 GTSNPN, CDR2 SVGIG (reference sequence). The CDR3 loop spans 17 amino acids. V lost 3 bases, J lost 7 bases, and 18 bases stayed unmatched. As DNA, the CDR3 is TGTGCCTGGAGCGAAAAATTAAGGGACAGGGGCTCGCGGGAGCAGTACTTC. Translation: CAWSEKLRDRGSREQYF.

The chain links TRBV7-2 to TRBJ1-2; TRBD1 might be the D (6 bases). This CDR3 has 15 residues. V was pared by 5 bases and J by 3 bases, with 16 bases between. CDR1 is SGHTA and CDR2 is FQGNSA in the germline V gene. For the CDR3, the DNA is TGTGCCAGCAGCACCAGGGGCAGGGGCGACTATGGCTACACCTTC. This translates into CASSTRGRGDYGYTF.

The chain combines TRBV28 with TRBJ1-5; D may be TRBD1 (6 bases). V lost 3 bases and J lost 10, with 22 bases in between. The CDR3 is 16 amino acids. The germline V gene encodes CDR1 MDHEN and CDR2 SYDVKM. The DNA of the CDR3 is TGTGCCAGCAGTTTCCGTAGAGGGACACACCTATATCCCCAGCATTTT. Translating gives CASSFRRGTHLYPQHF.

The chain carries TRBV4-3 and TRBJ2-1, with D tentatively TRBD2 (5 bases). The CDR3 covers 15 residues. Germline CDR1 reads LGHNA; CDR2 reads YSLEER. Trimming took 4 bases from V and 2 from J, leaving 12 bases between them. CDR3 protein: CASSPRAGTYNEQFF. CDR3 DNA: TGCGCCAGCAGCCCGAGGGCCGGCACCTACAATGAGCAGTTCTTC.

The chain employs TRBV14 and TRBJ1-2, with TRBD1 matching 9 bases. The CDR3 runs 18 residues. V lost 3 bases and J lost 5; bases outside the gene matches: 16. Germline CDR1 and CDR2: SGHDN and FVKESK. CDR3 in DNA: TGTGCCAGCAGCCACCTAGGACAGGGGAGAGGCTTAAAATATGGCTACACCTTC. It codes for CASSHLGQGRGLKYGYTF.

This clone is a singleton in its sample. The rearrangement uses TRBV6-2 or TRBV6-3 and TRBJ2-7; the match to TRBD2 covers 7 bases. The CDR3 runs 16 residues. Germline values: CDR1 MNHEY, CDR2 SVGEGT. The J segment lost 5 bases and the V segment lost 2 bases, leaving 12 bases of the junction unmatched. The CDR3: CASSYDNRPGRDEQYF. The DNA of the CDR3 is TGTGCCAGCAGTTACGATAATCGGCCAGGGAGGGACGAGCAGTACTTC.